This is a list of T cell receptor beta chains from one sample in a study of control samples from healthy donors and cancer patients. The method was immunoSEQ multiplex PCR; TCRdb's version includes in-frame clones alone and lacks a portion of them. The data show 200,000 or so clones, with 91% seen just once and 1.8% held by the top ten. The material sequenced was blood. The receptors derive from a man aged 30 to 39 in good health. Each CDR3 is given with its conserved first and last residue. D genes are given only for firm matches.

d_call | j_call | v_call | cdr3_nt | cdr3_aa
NA | TRBJ1-4 | TRBV19 | TGTGCCAGTAGTGGTATGTCGGGGGGCGATGAAAAACTGTTTTTT | CASSGMSGGDEKLFF
TRBD1 | TRBJ2-5 | TRBV18 | TGTGCCAGCTCACCGACAGGGAGACAAGAGACCCAGTACTTC | CASSPTGRQETQYF
TRBD2 | TRBJ2-3 | TRBV4-2 | TGTGCCAGCAGCCAAGAACGAAGCGGGGCCGCCCGTACGCAGTATTTT | CASSQERSGAARTQYF
NA | TRBJ1-2 | TRBV6-5 | TGTGCCAGCAGGGGCGGGTTAGCTAACTATGGCTACACCTTC | CASRGGLANYGYTF
TRBD2 | TRBJ2-3 | TRBV3-1/TRBV3-2 | TGTGCCAGCAGCCCACCTCTTCGGGGGGGCCTCAATACGCAGTATTTT | CASSPPLRGGLNTQYF
TRBD1 | TRBJ2-1 | TRBV7-3 | TGTGCCAGCAGCTGGGACAGGGCCAACTACAATGAGCAGTTCTTC | CASSWDRANYNEQFF
NA | TRBJ2-1 | TRBV13 | TGTGCCAGCAGCCCCCCCACTAGTTGTGAGCAGTTCTTC | CASSPPTSCEQFF
TRBD1 | TRBJ1-1 | TRBV6-5 | TGTGCCGGACAGGGGAACACTGAAGCTTTCTTT | CAGQGNTEAFF
TRBD2 | TRBJ2-5 | TRBV5-1 | TGCGCCAGCAGCTTGGAGCCCTTAGCGGGGAAAGAGACCCAGTACTTC | CASSLEPLAGKETQYF
TRBD1 | TRBJ1-2 | TRBV7-9 | TGTGCCAGCAGCTCGACAGGGGGGGCGAACTATGGCTACACCTTC | CASSSTGGANYGYTF
TRBD1 | TRBJ1-1 | TRBV5-8 | TGTGCCAGCACCCTCTGGGACAGGGGGCCCAAGGCTGAAGCTTTCTTT | CASTLWDRGPKAEAFF
TRBD2 | TRBJ2-7 | TRBV7-8 | TGTGCCAGCAGCTTAGCGGGGCTAGCGGGGGTCTACGAGCAGTACTTC | CASSLAGLAGVYEQYF
NA | TRBJ1-2 | TRBV19 | TGTGCCAGTAGCCCAGATCCGACAGCACTCTATGGCTACACCTTC | CASSPDPTALYGYTF
NA | TRBJ2-2 | TRBV9 | TGTGCCAGCAGCGAGGGGACGCGTACCGGGGAGCTGTTTTTT | CASSEGTRTGELFF
TRBD2 | TRBJ2-3 | TRBV2 | TGTGCCAGCAGACCCCTTGGGCTAGCGGGGGGCACAGATACGCAGTATTTT | CASRPLGLAGGTDTQYF
NA | TRBJ2-1 | TRBV5-6 | TGTGCCAGCAGACCAGGACACGGCCAATGGGAGCAGTTCTTC | CASRPGHGQWEQFF
TRBD1 | TRBJ1-1 | TRBV14 | TGTGCCAGCCTCAGACAGGGTGGCACTGAAGCTTTCTTT | CASLRQGGTEAFF
TRBD2 | TRBJ2-3 | TRBV5-1 | TGCGCCAGCAGCTCGGGACTAGCGGTAATCACAGATACGCAGTATTTT | CASSSGLAVITDTQYF
NA | TRBJ2-2 | TRBV7-9 | TGTGCCAGCAGCTTCCAGGGCTTTACGACCGGGGAGCTGTTTTTT | CASSFQGFTTGELFF
TRBD1 | TRBJ2-4 | TRBV2 | TGTGCCAGCGGGGCACGGACAGGGCAGAGGGACATTCAGTACTTC | CASGARTGQRDIQYF
TRBD1 | TRBJ1-6 | TRBV3-1/TRBV3-2 | TGTGCCAGCAGCCCTCGGACAGGCAATTCACCCCTCCACTTT | CASSPRTGNSPLHF
NA | TRBJ1-1 | TRBV11-2 | TGTGCCAGCAGGTCTGGGGGGACTGAAGCTTTCTTT | CASRSGGTEAFF
NA | TRBJ2-5 | TRBV7-8 | TGTGCCAGCAGCTTAGCGAAGGGAAGGGAGACCCAGTACTTC | CASSLAKGRETQYF
TRBD1 | TRBJ2-6 | TRBV9 | TGTGCCAGCAGCGTAGTGGCTGGGACAGCTGGGGCCAACGTCCTGACTTTC | CASSVVAGTAGANVLTF
NA | TRBJ2-7 | TRBV27 | TGTGCCAGCAGTTTAATGCAGGGATGGGACGAGCAGTACTTC | CASSLMQGWDEQYF